Each of the 11 T cell receptor beta chains below was sequenced from the same sample in a study of T cells in Graves' hyperthyroidism and ophthalmopathy. Amplification of TCR beta CDR3 regions used RNA as the template. A first-round RT-PCR of the TCR CDR3 used the HTBI primer set. TCRdb reprocessed the multiplex PCR reads via MiXCR and lists one record per CDR3 protein. The sample yields about 510,000 distinct CDR3 sequences, 14% seen once. Sequenced input: blood. These receptor sequences come from a woman aged 40 to 50 with Graves' hyperthyroidism.

This clonotype was detected ten times or more. The chain is built from TRBV20-1 and TRBJ2-1; 8 nucleotides align to TRBD1. V shed 4 bases, J shed 8 bases, and the junction held 16 bases outside the gene matches. The CDR3 totals 16 residues. Per the germline V gene, CDR1 is DFQATT and CDR2 is SNEGSKA (reference sequence). CDR3 sequence reads: CSATTLTGQGGDEQFF. CDR3 nucleotide sequence: TGCAGTGCTACCACCTTAACAGGACAGGGCGGGGATGAGCAGTTCTTC.

This clonotype was seen only a few times. V usage is TRBV24-1 and J usage is TRBJ2-2; 9 positions match TRBD2. The V segment lost 1 base and the J segment 5 bases; nucleotides outside the gene matches: 7. The CDR3 loop spans 17 amino acids. The germline V gene encodes CDR1 KGHDR and CDR2 SFDVKD. CDR3 sequence: CATSDFDSGSGTGELFF. Here the CDR3 DNA reads TGTGCCACCAGTGATTTCGATAGCGGGAGCGGTACCGGGGAGCTGTTTTTT.

The chain couples TRBV5-1 to TRBJ2-3; D not certain. The CDR3 has 12 residues. The germline V gene encodes CDR1 SGHRS and CDR2 YFSETQ. V dropped 1 base and J dropped 5 bases, with 5 bases sitting between them. CDR3 amino acids: CASSLNRDTQYF. The CDR3, as DNA: TGCGCCAGCAGCTTGAATCGAGATACGCAGTATTTT.

The chain uses TRBV19 and TRBJ1-6, with D unclear. Trimming removed 3 bases from V and 6 bases from J, with 9 bases in between. This CDR3 is 14 amino acids long. Germline CDR1 LNHDA, CDR2 SQIVND (reference sequence). CDR3 nucleotide sequence: TGTGCCAGTAGTATGGGCCACAGTAATTCACCCCTCCACTTT. Amino acids: CASSMGHSNSPLHF. The full variable domain, with the rest looked up from reference TRBV19 and TRBJ1-6, is DGGITQSPKYLFRKEGQNVTLSCEQNLNHDAMYWYRQDPGQGLRLIYYSQIVNDFQKGDIAEGYSVSREKKESFPLTVTSAQKNPTAFYLCASSMGHSNSPLHFGNGTRLTVT.

Many counts were recorded for this clonotype. The chain carries TRBV28 and TRBJ1-5; D not resolved. CDR3 length equals 15 residues. Between the trimmed V and J ends, which lost 1 base and 2 bases, there was a span of 9 bases. The germline CDR1 and CDR2 sequences are MDHEN and SYDVKM. The CDR3 DNA is TGTGCCAGCAGTTTATTTGGGGTAGGCAATCAGCCCCAGCATTTT. Translating it yields CASSLFGVGNQPQHF. The whole variable domain, filled in from reference TRBV28 and TRBJ1-5, reads DVKVTQSSRYLVKRTGEKVFLECVQDMDHENMFWYRQDPGLGLRLIYFSYDVKMKEKGDIPEGYSVSREKKERFSLILESASTNQTSMYLCASSLFGVGNQPQHFGDGTRLSIL.

The rearrangement uses TRBV4-2 and TRBJ1-5; D not resolved. Germline V gives CDR1 LGHNA, CDR2 YNFKEQ. The CDR3 totals 15 residues. V dropped 0 bases and J dropped 0 bases, with 6 bases sitting between them. This CDR3 reads CASSQETASNQPQHF. The CDR3 nucleotides read TGTGCCAGCAGCCAAGAGACTGCTAGCAATCAGCCCCAGCATTTT.

A few counts support this clonotype. The genes are TRBV28 and TRBJ2-5; TRBD1 might be the D (6 bases). This CDR3 is built from 11 residues. CDR1 MDHEN and CDR2 SYDVKM come from the germline V gene. The V gene lost 8 bases and the J gene lost 5 bases, with 9 bases spanning the gap. CDR3 nucleotides: TGTGCCAGCGGGGGCTGGGAGACCCAGTACTTC. Its translation is CASGGWETQYF. Supplemented by reference TRBV28 and TRBJ2-5, the full variable domain reads DVKVTQSSRYLVKRTGEKVFLECVQDMDHENMFWYRQDPGLGLRLIYFSYDVKMKEKGDIPEGYSVSREKKERFSLILESASTNQTSMYLCASGGWETQYFGPGTRLLVL.

This clonotype was detected many times. The rearrangement links TRBV6-1 to TRBJ1-1; the match to TRBD1 covers 8 bases. J was trimmed by 7 bases and V by 6 bases; bases with no gene match: 4. Germline CDR1 is MNHNS and CDR2 is SASEGT. The CDR3 contains 12 residues. The CDR3 DNA sequence: TGTGCCAGCAGCCACGACAGGGGTGAAGCTTTCTTT. Protein product: CASSHDRGEAFF.

This clonotype has a count of ten or more. The chain has TRBV7-8 and TRBJ1-5; D is unclear. The CDR3 totals 14 residues. With 1 base removed from V and 2 bases from J, the gap between germline ends came to 6 bases. Germline V gene sequence: CDR1 SGHVS, CDR2 FQNEAQ. CDR3 protein: CASSLGARNQPQHF. The CDR3 bases are TGTGCCAGCAGCTTAGGGGCCCGCAATCAGCCCCAGCATTTT.

This clonotype was counted ten times or more. The chain combines TRBV2 with TRBJ2-7, with D possibly matching TRBD1 (6 bases). Germline V lookup: CDR1 SNHLY, CDR2 FYNNEI. The CDR3 is 13 amino acids. Trimming took off 6 bases at V and 6 bases at J, with 15 bases between the two ends. In nucleotides, the CDR3 is TGTGCCAGCAGAAACAGGGTTTCGGGCGAGCAGTACTTC. Translated: CASRNRVSGEQYF.

This clonotype was detected many times. The chain couples TRBV2 to TRBJ2-3; D tentatively fits TRBD1 or TRBD2 (6 bases each). Deletions cut 6 bases from V and 0 bases from J, with 10 bases between. Germline V gives CDR1 SNHLY, CDR2 FYNNEI. The CDR3 is 14 amino acids. The CDR3 nucleotides read TGTGCCAGCAGGGGGGGCGGTAGCACAGATACGCAGTATTTT. The encoded protein is CASRGGGSTDTQYF. Together with reference TRBV2 and TRBJ2-3, the CDR3 gives the full variable domain: EPEVTQTPSHQVTQMGQEVILRCVPISNHLYFYWYRQILGQKVEFLVSFYNNEISEKSEIFDDQFSVERPDGSNFTLKIRSTKLEDSAMYFCASRGGGSTDTQYFGPGTRLTVL.